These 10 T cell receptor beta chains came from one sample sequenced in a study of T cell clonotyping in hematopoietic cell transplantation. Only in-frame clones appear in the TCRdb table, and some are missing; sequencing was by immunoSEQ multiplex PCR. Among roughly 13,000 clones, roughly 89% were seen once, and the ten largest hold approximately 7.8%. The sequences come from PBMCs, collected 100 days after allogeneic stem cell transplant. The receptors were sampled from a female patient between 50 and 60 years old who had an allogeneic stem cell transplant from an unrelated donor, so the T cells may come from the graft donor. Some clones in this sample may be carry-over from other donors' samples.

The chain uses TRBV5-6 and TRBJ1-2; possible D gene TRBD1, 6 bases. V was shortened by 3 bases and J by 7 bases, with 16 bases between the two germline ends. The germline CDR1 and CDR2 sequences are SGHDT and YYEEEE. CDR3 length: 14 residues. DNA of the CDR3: TGTGCCAGCAGCTACCGGCCGGAACAGGGTGGCTACACCTTC. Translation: CASSYRPEQGGYTF.

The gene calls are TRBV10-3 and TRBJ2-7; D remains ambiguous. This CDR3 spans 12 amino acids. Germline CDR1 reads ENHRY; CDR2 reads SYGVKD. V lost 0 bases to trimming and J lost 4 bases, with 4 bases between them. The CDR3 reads CAISESAYEQYF. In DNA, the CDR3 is TGTGCCATCAGTGAGTCAGCGTACGAGCAGTACTTC.

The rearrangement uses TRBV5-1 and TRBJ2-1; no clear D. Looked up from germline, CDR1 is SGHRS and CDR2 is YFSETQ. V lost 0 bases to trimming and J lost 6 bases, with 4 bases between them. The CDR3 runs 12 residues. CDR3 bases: TGCGCCAGCAGCTTGGACGGCAATGAGCAGTTCTTC. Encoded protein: CASSLDGNEQFF.

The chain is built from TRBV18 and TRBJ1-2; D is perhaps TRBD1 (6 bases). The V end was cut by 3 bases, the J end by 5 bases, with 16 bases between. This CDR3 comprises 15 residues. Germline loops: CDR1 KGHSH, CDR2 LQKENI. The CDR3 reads CASSPNWGARYGYTF. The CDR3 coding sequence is TGTGCCAGCTCACCGAATTGGGGGGCTCGTTATGGCTACACCTTC.

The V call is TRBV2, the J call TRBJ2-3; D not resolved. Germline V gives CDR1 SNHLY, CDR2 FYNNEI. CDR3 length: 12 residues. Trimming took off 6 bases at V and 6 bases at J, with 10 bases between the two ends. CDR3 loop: CASSIARDTQYF. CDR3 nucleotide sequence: TGTGCCAGCAGCATAGCAAGGGATACGCAGTATTTT.

The chain's CDR3 is CASSYGGTEAFF. CDR3 DNA: TGTGCCAGCAGTTACGGCGGCACTGAAGCTTTCTTT. The chain is built from TRBV6-5 and TRBJ1-1; D remains ambiguous. Germline lookup yields CDR1 MNHEY and CDR2 SVGAGI. CDR3 size: 12 residues. Trimming took off 2 bases at V and 4 bases at J, with 5 bases between the two ends.

The CDR3 region has the DNA TGTGCCAGTACAGGGCAGTTGAACACTGAAGCTTTCTTT. This gives the protein CASTGQLNTEAFF. The chain has TRBV19 and TRBJ1-1, with D possibly TRBD1 on 5 matching bases. V was trimmed by 7 bases and J by 0 bases, leaving 9 bases between them. This CDR3 is 13 amino acids long. Per germline, CDR1 LNHDA and CDR2 SQIVND (reference sequence).

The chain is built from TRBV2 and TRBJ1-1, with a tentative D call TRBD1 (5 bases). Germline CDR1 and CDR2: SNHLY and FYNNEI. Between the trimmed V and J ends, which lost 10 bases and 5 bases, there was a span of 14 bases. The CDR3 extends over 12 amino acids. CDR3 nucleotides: TGTGCCACTATCCGGGACTTAACTGAAGCTTTCTTT. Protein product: CATIRDLTEAFF.

The DNA of the CDR3 is TGTGCCAGCAGTTTGGGACAGAACGTGGCTGAAGCTTTCTTT. Translating it yields CASSLGQNVAEAFF. This chain connects TRBV6-5 to TRBJ1-1, with 7 bases matching TRBD1. V lost 4 bases, J lost 6 bases, and 8 bases stayed unmatched. The CDR3 consists of 14 residues. Per germline, CDR1 MNHEY and CDR2 SVGAGI.

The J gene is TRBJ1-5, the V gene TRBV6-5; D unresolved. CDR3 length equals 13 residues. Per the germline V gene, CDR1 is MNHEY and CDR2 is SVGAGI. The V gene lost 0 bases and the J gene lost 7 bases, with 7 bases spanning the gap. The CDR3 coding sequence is TGTGCCAGCAGTTACTCCCGAACGCAGCCCCAGCATTTT. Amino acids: CASSYSRTQPQHF.